This T cell receptor (beta chain) was captured in a study of CD4+ T cells in melanoma (dated by TCRdb to between 2021 and 2024). Some background on the complete study: Neoantigen-specific CD4+ T cells in human melanoma were investigated in the study.

The receptor library was made with the immunoSEQ multiplex PCR assay. This immuneACCESS table, as held by TCRdb, lists in-frame sequences with V and J called but not all clones. Of the missing ones, under half trace to an unresolved V gene in checked studies; the others have no known cause. The sample records roughly 110,000 clones, around 92% of which are singletons. The top ten clones comprise roughly 3.3% of the sample. The donors were melanoma patients. As for this clone: Its antigen specificity is not known. No base-level quality is on record; no much larger clone is a single base apart.

The germline V end is reduced by 4 bases and the J end by 1 base; junction bases left unmatched: 1. From the cysteine through the phenylalanine, the CDR3 covers 14 amino acids. Only the CDR3 DNA is retained, 42 bases long and in frame from the first base. The CDR1 and CDR2 encoded by the germline V gene are SQVTM and ANQGSEA. Study-wide findings and limitations: Neoantigen-specific CD4+ T cells in melanoma were reported to have a range of differentiation states. The report described a correlation between neoantigen-specific CD4+ T cells and the function of CD8+ T cells, macrophages and B cells.

Sequenced material: peripheral blood. This receptor was taken from a human donor with melanoma. This sequence uses TRBV29-1 and TRBJ2-5, and TRBD1 matches 12 of the central bases. In nucleotide form, the sequence is TGCAGCGTTGGGGGACAGGGGGCCCAAGAGACCCAGTACTTC. Its protein product is CSVGGQGAQETQYF.